The 31 T cell receptor beta chains presented below share a single source sample, sequenced in a study of T cell responses to AZD1222 COVID-19 vaccine. The method was immunoSEQ multiplex PCR; TCRdb's version includes in-frame clones alone and lacks a portion of them. The sample includes 90,000 to 120,000 clones, just over 90% of them seen just once. Sequences were derived from peripheral blood, sampled 28 days after the second AZD1222 dose. The receptors were sampled from an adult who received the AZD1222 COVID-19 vaccine.

This sequence joins TRBV5-4 and TRBJ2-7, with 8 bases that match TRBD2. Germline values: CDR1 SGHNT, CDR2 YYREEE (reference sequence). The CDR3 loop spans 13 amino acids. After removal of 3 bases from V and 6 bases from J, the junction contained 5 bases not matched to a gene. In DNA, the CDR3 is TGTGCCAGCAGCTCGGGGGGGGTTACCGAGCAGTACTTC. Encoded protein: CASSSGGVTEQYF.

This chain links TRBV5-6 with TRBJ2-5, with TRBD2 matching over 9 bases. Trimming took 0 bases from V and 8 from J; bases not matched to a gene: 2. The CDR3 runs to 13 residues. Germline lookup yields CDR1 SGHDT and CDR2 YYEEEE. CDR3 sequence: CASSLVREGTQYF. CDR3 DNA sequence: TGTGCCAGCAGCTTGGTGCGGGAGGGAACCCAGTACTTC.

This rearrangement joins TRBV18 to TRBJ2-7; 8 nucleotides match TRBD1. Germline trimming cut 0 bases from V and 7 bases from J; bases unmatched to any gene: 5. Germline V CDR1 and CDR2: KGHSH, LQKENI. The CDR3 length is 14 residues. The CDR3: CASSPPSRDREQYF. DNA for the CDR3: TGTGCCAGCTCACCACCTTCCCGGGACAGGGAGCAGTACTTC.

The chain carries TRBV7-9 and TRBJ1-4; 7 nucleotides agree with TRBD1. The CDR3 totals 12 residues. The J segment lost 7 bases and the V segment lost 6 bases, leaving 2 bases of the junction unmatched. Germline-derived CDR1 and CDR2 are SEHNR and FQNEAQ (reference sequence). This CDR3 reads CASRAGGEKLFF. The CDR3 nucleotides are TGTGCCAGCAGGGCAGGGGGTGAAAAACTGTTTTTT.

The CDR3 loop reads CASTRQGSKNIQYF. CDR3 coding DNA: TGTGCCAGCACTCGACAGGGCTCGAAAAACATTCAGTACTTC. V gene TRBV5-5 combines with J gene TRBJ2-4, with 7 bases fitting TRBD1. V was clipped by 6 bases and J by 4 bases; unmatched bases: 7. Germline lookup yields CDR1 SGHKS and CDR2 YYEKEE (reference sequence). CDR3 length equals 14 residues.

V usage is TRBV6-1 and J usage is TRBJ2-3, with D possibly being TRBD2 (5 bases). Trimming removed 3 bases at V and 5 bases at J, with 15 bases between. This CDR3 has 15 residues. Germline V CDR1 and CDR2: MNHNS, SASEGT. CDR3 region: CASSEASSPRDTQYF. In nucleotides, the CDR3 is TGTGCCAGCAGTGAGGCTAGCAGCCCCCGAGATACGCAGTATTTT.

The rearrangement joins TRBV5-3 to TRBJ2-7, with TRBD2 identical over 10 bases. TRBV5-3 is an ORF; its function is uncertain. V was clipped by 3 bases and J by 5 bases; unmatched bases: 5. The CDR3 consists of 14 residues. The CDR3 DNA reads as TGTGCCAGAAGCTACCAAGGACTAGCGGACGAGCAGTACTTC. Protein sequence: CARSYQGLADEQYF.

The rearrangement joins TRBV6-5 to TRBJ2-7; 7 bases map to TRBD1. V gave up 6 bases and J gave up 4 bases; unmatched junction bases: 6. The CDR3 sequence is 13 residues long. Germline V gene lookup returns CDR1 MNHEY and CDR2 SVGAGI. CDR3 sequence (DNA): TGTGCCAGCAGATCTGACAGGGCTTACGAGCAGTACTTC. Protein: CASRSDRAYEQYF.

This chain links TRBV19 with TRBJ1-5; 8 positions agree with TRBD1. The CDR3 is made up of 13 amino acids. Germline CDR1 LNHDA, CDR2 SQIVND (reference sequence). V gave up 8 bases and J gave up 9 bases; unmatched junction bases: 9. For the CDR3, the DNA is TGTGCCAGTTCAGGACAGGGCGTGGGGCCCCAGCATTTT. Its translation: CASSGQGVGPQHF.

In its sample, this clone was seen a few times. The chain uses TRBV11-2 and TRBJ1-3; tentatively, D is TRBD1 (6 bases). This CDR3 has 14 residues. Germline V gives CDR1 SGHAT, CDR2 FQNNGV. Between the trimmed V and J ends, which lost 5 bases and 0 bases, there was a span of 8 bases. DNA of the CDR3: TGTGCCAGCAGCCCCAGGGGCTCTGGAAACACCATATATTTT. Residues: CASSPRGSGNTIYF.

V gene TRBV6-6 combines with J gene TRBJ1-2; D uncertain. V lost 5 bases and J 3 bases, leaving 19 bases between the germline ends. The CDR3 consists of 16 residues. The germline CDR1 and CDR2 sequences are MNHNY and SVGAGI (reference sequence). Here the CDR3 DNA reads TGTGCCAGCAGTCTTGATCAGGTCCGGGTCCACTATGGCTACACCTTC. This sequence encodes CASSLDQVRVHYGYTF.

This sequence joins TRBV6-5 and TRBJ2-7; 8 bases are shared with TRBD1. Germline V lookup: CDR1 MNHEY, CDR2 SVGAGI. Trimming at V came to 6 bases and at J to 3 bases, leaving 10 bases not matched to a gene. The CDR3 loop spans 15 amino acids. This chain's CDR3 is CASRSGQGTIYEQYF. CDR3 sequence (DNA): TGTGCCAGCAGATCCGGACAGGGCACAATCTACGAGCAGTACTTC.

The rearrangement uses TRBV13 and TRBJ2-5, with 8 bases matching TRBD1. Germline V gives CDR1 PRHDT, CDR2 FYEKMQ (reference sequence). Trimming at V came to 0 bases and at J to 4 bases, leaving 13 bases not matched to a gene. The CDR3 extends over 18 amino acids. CDR3 in amino acids: CASSLGMAGGAPGETQYF. The CDR3 DNA is TGTGCCAGCAGCTTAGGAATGGCAGGGGGCGCCCCGGGAGAGACCCAGTACTTC.

The chain uses TRBV4-2 and TRBJ1-6; D possibly corresponds to TRBD1 (5 bases). The germline CDR1 and CDR2 sequences are LGHNA and YNFKEQ. The CDR3 length is 15 residues. The germline V and J ends were trimmed by 2 bases and 5 bases, with 10 bases remaining between them. DNA of the CDR3: TGTGCCAGCAGCCAACCCGACAGAGATAATTCACCCCTCCACTTT. Its translation: CASSQPDRDNSPLHF.

The V gene is TRBV11-3, the J gene TRBJ2-5; 9 bases fit TRBD1. CDR3 length equals 13 residues. Trimming at V came to 4 bases and at J to 4 bases, leaving 1 base not matched to a gene. CDR1 SGHNT and CDR2 YENEEA come from the germline V gene. The CDR3 loop reads CASSSTGGETQYF. The CDR3 DNA follows: TGTGCCAGCAGCTCGACAGGGGGAGAGACCCAGTACTTC.

The chain couples TRBV5-3 to TRBJ1-2, with no clear D. TRBV5-3 is marked as an open reading frame, function uncertain. Trimming left V 3 bases short and J 3 bases short, with 3 bases between. This CDR3 has 11 residues. CDR3 sequence (DNA): TGTGCCAGAAGCTCATACTATGGCTACACCTTC. It specifies CARSSYYGYTF.

The gene calls are TRBV14 and TRBJ1-5; 7 nucleotides line up with TRBD1. V was clipped by 3 bases and J by 6 bases; unmatched bases: 5. The CDR3 spans 14 residues. CDR1 and CDR2 (germline): SGHDN, FVKESK. DNA of the CDR3: TGTGCCAGCAGCCAGGAGGGGGCGGGTCAGCCCCAGCATTTT. Amino acid sequence: CASSQEGAGQPQHF. Full variable domain (remainder filled in from reference TRBV14 and TRBJ1-5): EAGVTQFPSHSVIEKGQTVTLRCDPISGHDNLYWYRRVMGKEIKFLLHFVKESKQDESGMPNNRFLAERTGGTYSTLKVQPAELEDSGVYFCASSQEGAGQPQHFGDGTRLSIL.

The CDR3 reads CATLHRVANQPQHF. The CDR3 nucleotides are TGTGCCACCTTACACAGGGTAGCCAATCAGCCCCAGCATTTT. The genes are TRBV6-5 and TRBJ1-5; weak D call: TRBD1 (6 bases). V was cut by 10 bases and J by 3 bases, with 16 bases left in between. Germline V gene sequence: CDR1 MNHEY, CDR2 SVGAGI. The CDR3 length is 14 residues.

The chain combines TRBV9 with TRBJ1-5; 10 bases are shared with TRBD1. Germline CDR1 reads SGDLS; CDR2 reads YYNGEE. Trimming took 3 bases from V and 6 from J; bases not matched to a gene: 6. The CDR3 is 15 residues long. The CDR3 DNA is TGTGCCAGCAGCGCCGGGACAGGGGAGGGTCAGCCCCAGCATTTT. Translating it yields CASSAGTGEGQPQHF.

The V call is TRBV21-1, the J call TRBJ2-3; TRBD2 is the table's D call, not checked against the DNA. TRBV21-1 is a pseudogene. This CDR3 comprises 18 residues. CDR3 residues: CASSYGLAGGRNTDTQYF. CDR3 in DNA: TGTGCCAGCAGTTACGGACTAGCGGGGGGGCGGAACACAGATACGCAGTATTTT.

This clone was seen just once. CDR3 loop: CASSPPGRGINEQYF. In nucleotides, the CDR3 is TGTGCCAGCAGCCCCCCTGGTAGGGGGATAAACGAGCAGTACTTC. The chain carries TRBV7-9 and TRBJ2-7; weak D call: TRBD1 (6 bases). The CDR3 is made up of 15 amino acids. Germline CDR1 and CDR2: SEHNR and FQNEAQ (reference sequence). Trimming removed 5 bases at V and 5 bases at J, with 19 bases between.

The chain is built from TRBV7-2 and TRBJ1-4; the D gene is possibly TRBD1 (6 bases). Trimming cost V 5 bases and J 1 base, with 11 bases left between them. The germline CDR1 and CDR2 sequences are SGHTA and FQGNSA. The CDR3 is 15 amino acids. In nucleotides, the CDR3 is TGTGCCAGCAGCGTACAGGGCCGAACTAATGAAAAACTGTTTTTT. Its protein is CASSVQGRTNEKLFF.

The CDR3 here is CASSIPGRYGYTF. The CDR3 DNA sequence: TGTGCCAGTAGTATACCGGGGCGGTATGGCTACACCTTC. This rearrangement joins TRBV19 to TRBJ1-2, with TRBD1 as a possible D gene (5 bases). The ends were cut back, 2 bases at V and 5 bases at J, with 9 bases in the middle. Germline V gene sequence: CDR1 LNHDA, CDR2 SQIVND (reference sequence). The CDR3 has 13 residues.

This clone was picked up one time. V usage is TRBV11-3 and J usage is TRBJ2-7; D possibly corresponds to TRBD1 (6 bases). V was trimmed by 5 bases and J by 5 bases, leaving 7 bases between them. The CDR3 has 11 residues. The germline V gene encodes CDR1 SGHNT and CDR2 YENEEA. CDR3 in amino acids: CASSQGNEQYF. CDR3 nucleotide sequence: TGTGCCAGCAGCCAGGGGAACGAGCAGTACTTC. Looking up the rest from reference TRBV11-3 and TRBJ2-7 gives the full variable domain: EAGVVQSPRYKIIEKKQPVAFWCNPISGHNTLYWYLQNLGQGPELLIRYENEEAVDDSQLPKDRFSAERLKGVDSTLKIQPAELGDSAVYLCASSQGNEQYFGPGTRLTVT.

The chain recombines TRBV7-8 with TRBJ2-7; 8 bases fit TRBD1. Trimming at V came to 7 bases and at J to 6 bases, leaving 11 bases not matched to a gene. CDR3 size: 14 residues. CDR1 is SGHVS, CDR2 FQNEAQ, per germline. The CDR3 is CASTLTGVRGEQYF. Written as DNA, the CDR3 is TGTGCCAGCACACTGACAGGGGTCCGCGGCGAGCAGTACTTC.

The rearrangement joins TRBV9 to TRBJ2-1; 8 bases fit TRBD2. The V and J ends lost 0 bases and 8 bases, in that order; junction bases with no gene match: 1. Per germline, CDR1 SGDLS and CDR2 YYNGEE. CDR3 length: 13 residues. CDR3 region: CASSVVSGDEQFF. CDR3 in DNA: TGTGCCAGCAGCGTAGTTAGCGGGGATGAGCAGTTCTTC. Variable domain in full (rest from reference TRBV9 and TRBJ2-1): DSGVTQTPKHLITATGQRVTLRCSPRSGDLSVYWYQQSLDQGLQFLIQYYNGEERAKGNILERFSAQQFPDLHSELNLSSLELGDSALYFCASSVVSGDEQFFGPGTRLTVL.

CDR3 protein: CASSHTGRGLNEQFF. CDR3 nucleotide sequence: TGTGCCAGCAGCCACACAGGGCGGGGTTTAAATGAGCAGTTCTTC. This sequence joins TRBV11-2 and TRBJ2-1, with D perhaps matching TRBD1 or TRBD2 (6 bases each). The germline V gene encodes CDR1 SGHAT and CDR2 FQNNGV. Trimming took off 5 bases at V and 7 bases at J, with 18 bases between the two ends. The CDR3 totals 15 residues.

The chain links TRBV7-2 to TRBJ2-3, with TRBD2 as a possible D gene (6 bases). Germline loops: CDR1 SGHTA, CDR2 FQGNSA. The CDR3 is made up of 15 amino acids. Trimming shortened V by 4 bases and J by 1 base, and 12 bases separated the two germline ends. The CDR3 region has the DNA TGTGCCAGCAGCTCGCGGACTACCCGCACAGATACGCAGTATTTT. Amino acid sequence: CASSSRTTRTDTQYF.

The chain is built from TRBV15 and TRBJ1-1; D call uncertain. Trimming left V 6 bases short and J 8 bases short, with 16 bases between. CDR1 LNHNV and CDR2 YYDKDF come from the germline V gene (reference sequence). The CDR3 is made up of 13 amino acids. CDR3 loop: CATSPTSATEAFF. The CDR3 nucleotides are TGTGCCACCAGTCCTACATCGGCTACCGAAGCTTTCTTT.

The sample holds a few counts of this clone. The V gene is TRBV21-1, the J gene TRBJ1-1. TRBV21-1 is a known pseudogene. The CDR3 totals 15 residues. CDR3 DNA: TGTGCCAGCAGCAAAGCGAGAGGTGGGTACACTGAAGCTTTCTTT. Residues: CASSKARGGYTEAFF.

The chain couples TRBV2 to TRBJ2-7, with 7 bases that match TRBD2. CDR1 and CDR2 from the germline V gene are SNHLY and FYNNEI. The trim removed 6 bases at V and 3 bases at J, leaving 5 bases unmatched. This CDR3 region has 13 residues. The chain's CDR3 is CASRIAGLYEQYF. In DNA, the CDR3 is TGTGCCAGCAGGATAGCGGGCCTCTACGAGCAGTACTTC. Variable domain in full (rest from reference TRBV2 and TRBJ2-7): EPEVTQTPSHQVTQMGQEVILRCVPISNHLYFYWYRQILGQKVEFLVSFYNNEISEKSEIFDDQFSVERPDGSNFTLKIRSTKLEDSAMYFCASRIAGLYEQYFGPGTRLTVT.